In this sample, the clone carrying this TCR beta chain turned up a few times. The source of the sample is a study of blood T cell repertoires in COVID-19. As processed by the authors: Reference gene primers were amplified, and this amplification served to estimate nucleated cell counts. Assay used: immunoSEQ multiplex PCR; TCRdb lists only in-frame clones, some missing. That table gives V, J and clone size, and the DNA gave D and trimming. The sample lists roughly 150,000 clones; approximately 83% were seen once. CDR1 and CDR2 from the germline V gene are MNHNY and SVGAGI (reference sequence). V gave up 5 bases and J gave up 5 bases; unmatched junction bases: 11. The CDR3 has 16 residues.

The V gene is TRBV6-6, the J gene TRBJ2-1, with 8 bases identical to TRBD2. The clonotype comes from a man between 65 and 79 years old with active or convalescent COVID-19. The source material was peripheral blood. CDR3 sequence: CASSLPIGLAHNEQFF. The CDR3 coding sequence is TGTGCCAGCAGTCTCCCTATCGGACTAGCCCACAATGAGCAGTTCTTC.